A single T cell receptor (beta chain) is shown here with its context. What it binds is not known. V shed 5 bases and J 2 bases; nucleotides not matched to a gene: 7. The CDR3 length is 15 residues. Germline CDR1 is SGHVS and CDR2 is FQNEAQ. This entry belongs to a study of OX40 agonist ivuxolimab in advanced cancers. On the study more broadly: Dose-escalation cases comprised hepatocellular carcinoma, melanoma, renal cell or head and neck cancer. Two cutaneous melanoma patients and one hepatocellular carcinoma patient, three in all, had partial responses.

Findings and limits, study-wide: Normalized T-cell clonal expansion was also low in some nonresponders.

The table came from immunoSEQ multiplex PCR; TCRdb's copy has only in-frame clones and leaves some out. The sample yields some 39,000 clones, over 80% seen once. This TCR came from an adult with an advanced solid tumor such as melanoma, head and neck, liver or kidney cancer. The genes are TRBV7-8 and TRBJ1-2; TRBD1 agrees at 8 bases. Specimen: CD4+ or CD8+ T cells sorted from blood, collected in a trial of the OX40 agonist ivuxolimab. The CDR3 loop is CASSLSGQGNYGYTF. CDR3 bases: TGTGCCAGCAGCCTCTCCGGACAGGGAAACTATGGCTACACCTTC.